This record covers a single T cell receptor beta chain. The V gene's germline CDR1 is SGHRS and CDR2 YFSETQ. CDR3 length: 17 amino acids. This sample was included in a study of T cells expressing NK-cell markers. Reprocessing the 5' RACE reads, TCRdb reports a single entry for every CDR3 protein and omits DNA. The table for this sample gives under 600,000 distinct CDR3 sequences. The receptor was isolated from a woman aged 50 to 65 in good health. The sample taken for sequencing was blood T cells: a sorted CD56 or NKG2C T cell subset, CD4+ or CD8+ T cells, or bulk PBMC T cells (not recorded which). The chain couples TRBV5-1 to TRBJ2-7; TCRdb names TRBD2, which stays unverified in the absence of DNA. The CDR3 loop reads CASSFSRRTSFRYEQYF. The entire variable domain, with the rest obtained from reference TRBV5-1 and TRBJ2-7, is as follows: KAGVTQTPRYLIKTRGQQVTLSCSPISGHRSVSWYQQTPGQGLQFLFEYFSETQRNKGNFPGRFSGRQFSNSRSEMNVSTLELGDSALYLCASSFSRRTSFRYEQYFGPGTRLTVT.